This T cell receptor (beta chain) appears in the sequencing data of a study of shared clonotypes between healthy human individuals. For the study at large: Researchers drew samples from two women and a few men aged 18 to 49. Findings of the study overall: For naive CD4 cells, 4% to 6% of clonotypes were shared across a handful of donors.

The run depth of the assay was deep. Each sorted subset replicate got 200 ng genomic DNA, 25,000 to 35,000 genomes. Generated by immunoSEQ multiplex PCR, the TCRdb table keeps only in-frame clones and is missing some. In the table there are roughly 2 million clones, roughly 94% of which are singletons. Germline assignment: CDR1 MDHEN and CDR2 SYDVKM. V lost 1 base to trimming and J lost 2 bases, with 17 bases between them. CDR3 length: 18 amino acids. A note on this clone: What it binds is not known.

The chain recombines TRBV28 with TRBJ1-4; D might be TRBD1 (6 bases). The sequencing input was naive CD4+ T cells sorted from blood. Subset of the sample: CD45RA+ positively selected. This TCR was sampled from a man younger than 35 in good health. Here the CDR3 DNA reads TGTGCCAGCAGTTTATATGGGCAGGGGATAACGACTAATGAAAAACTGTTTTTT. Protein: CASSLYGQGITTNEKLFF. The whole variable domain, remainder taken from reference TRBV28 and TRBJ1-4, is DVKVTQSSRYLVKRTGEKVFLECVQDMDHENMFWYRQDPGLGLRLIYFSYDVKMKEKGDIPEGYSVSREKKERFSLILESASTNQTSMYLCASSLYGQGITTNEKLFFGSGTQLSVL.